This is a list of T cell receptor beta chains from one sample in a study of blood T cell repertoires in COVID-19. Sequencing used immunoSEQ multiplex PCR; TCRdb keeps in-frame clones, though not all of them. Here the sample spans about 250,000 clones, 88% being singletons. What was sequenced was peripheral blood. These receptors all come from a woman aged 25 to 39 with COVID-19, enrolled during active disease. The CDR3 runs from the conserved cysteine through the conserved F or W. The order of the fields is clone size, J gene, V gene, D gene, CDR3 protein, CDR3 DNA. The D gene is left open where the match is weak. Some rows have no size entry. The others give once, few or many, or a class for an expanded clone.

-	TRBJ2-1	TRBV7-2	-	CASSLLGSSYNEQFF	TGTGCCAGCAGCTTACTTGGGAGCTCCTACAATGAGCAGTTCTTC
-	TRBJ1-3	TRBV28	-	CASRGVDTIYF	TGTGCCAGCCGAGGCGTAGACACCATATATTTT
-	TRBJ2-7	TRBV5-1	TRBD1	CASSSGQELYEQYF	TGCGCCAGCAGCTCGGGACAGGAGCTCTACGAGCAGTACTTC
-	TRBJ2-7	TRBV27	TRBD1	CASSFGQGSYEQYF	TGTGCCAGCAGTTTCGGACAGGGGAGCTACGAGCAGTACTTC
-	TRBJ2-2	TRBV7-9	TRBD2	CASSLILAEGTGELFF	TGTGCCAGCAGCTTAATACTAGCGGAGGGCACCGGGGAGCTGTTTTTT
-	TRBJ1-2	TRBV12-3/TRBV12-4	-	CASSRRHAHGYTF	TGTGCCAGCAGCCGTAGACACGCCCATGGCTACACCTTC
-	TRBJ2-2	TRBV19	TRBD2	CASSIRAGGTGELFF	TGTGCCAGTAGTATCAGAGCGGGGGGCACCGGGGAGCTGTTTTTT
-	TRBJ2-1	TRBV29-1	-	CSVVGRGNEQFF	TGCAGCGTTGTAGGCCGGGGCAATGAGCAGTTCTTC
-	TRBJ1-1	TRBV9	-	CASSAESDSTEAFF	TGTGCCAGCAGCGCCGAGTCGGACAGCACTGAAGCTTTCTTT
-	TRBJ1-4	TRBV4-1	TRBD1	CASSQDGQGYEKLFF	TGCGCCAGCAGCCAAGATGGACAGGGCTATGAAAAACTGTTTTTT
-	TRBJ1-2	TRBV13	-	CASSLGGVGPNYGYTF	TGTGCCAGCAGCTTAGGTGGTGTGGGCCCCAACTATGGCTACACCTTC
-	TRBJ1-2	TRBV24-1	TRBD1	CATSDQDRWYGYTF	TGTGCCACCAGTGACCAGGACAGGTGGTATGGCTACACCTTC
-	TRBJ2-1	TRBV9	TRBD1	CASSVGPGQINEQFF	TGTGCCAGCAGCGTAGGACCGGGACAGATCAATGAGCAGTTCTTC
-	TRBJ2-7	TRBV18	-	CASSLLRGSYEQYF	TGTGCCAGCTCCCTCCTCAGGGGCTCCTACGAGCAGTACTTC
-	TRBJ1-5	TRBV2	-	CASSGESNQPQHF	TGTGCCAGTTCCGGGGAGAGCAATCAGCCCCAGCATTTT
-	TRBJ2-1	TRBV4-1	-	CASSRTAQGAYNEQFF	TGCGCCAGCAGCCGCACCGCCCAAGGGGCGTACAATGAGCAGTTCTTC
-	TRBJ2-7	TRBV7-9	TRBD1	CASSLGAGGGTVAYEQYF	TGTGCCAGCAGCTTAGGGGCAGGGGGCGGGACAGTCGCTTACGAGCAGTACTTC
-	TRBJ2-3	TRBV7-9	-	CASSFSSEADTQYF	TGTGCCAGCAGCTTTTCATCTGAGGCAGATACGCAGTATTTT
once	TRBJ2-5	TRBV6-2/TRBV6-3	TRBD2	CASSNPGLALMETQYF	TGTGCCAGCAGTAATCCGGGACTAGCGTTAATGGAGACCCAGTACTTC
-	TRBJ1-1	TRBV28	-	CASSNPMNAVGPNTEAFF	TGTGCCAGCAGTAACCCTATGAACGCGGTCGGCCCGAACACTGAAGCTTTCTTT
-	TRBJ2-7	TRBV5-4	-	CASSFRANAEQYF	TGTGCCAGCAGCTTCAGGGCCAACGCCGAGCAGTACTTC
-	TRBJ1-2	TRBV5-4	TRBD1	CASSLVTGRPTF	TGTGCCAGCAGCTTGGTGACAGGGAGACCCACCTTC
-	TRBJ2-7	TRBV18	TRBD1	CASSPAGQGAYEQYF	TGTGCCAGCTCACCTGCGGGACAGGGGGCCTACGAGCAGTACTTC
-	TRBJ1-3	TRBV4-1	-	CASSQTPEDTIYF	TGCGCCAGCAGCCAGACGCCGGAGGACACCATATATTTT
-	TRBJ2-3	TRBV5-4	TRBD1	CASSSWTGGQIGADTQYF	TGTGCCAGCAGCTCTTGGACAGGGGGCCAAATAGGAGCAGATACGCAGTATTTT
-	TRBJ2-5	TRBV6-5	TRBD2	CASSYSRWTSGETQYF	TGTGCCAGCAGTTACTCGAGATGGACTAGCGGGGAGACCCAGTACTTC
-	TRBJ2-7	TRBV11-2	TRBD1	CASSLRDRRVRQYF	TGTGCCAGCAGCCTCCGGGACAGGCGGGTGCGGCAGTACTTC
-	TRBJ2-7	TRBV27	-	CASSLTGSSYEQYF	TGTGCCAGCAGTTTAACGGGGAGCTCCTACGAGCAGTACTTC
-	TRBJ2-1	TRBV12-3/TRBV12-4	-	CASTSGLYNEQFF	TGTGCCAGCACCTCGGGACTCTACAATGAGCAGTTCTTC
-	TRBJ2-3	TRBV9	-	CASSANREMDTQYF	TGTGCCAGCAGCGCTAACAGGGAGATGGATACGCAGTATTTT
-	TRBJ1-2	TRBV28	-	CASSLEVTSYGYTF	TGTGCCAGCAGTTTAGAGGTGACGAGCTATGGCTACACCTTC
-	TRBJ2-7	TRBV4-3	TRBD2	CASSQDAWGGSSYEQYF	TGCGCCAGCAGCCAAGATGCCTGGGGGGGAAGCTCCTACGAGCAGTACTTC
-	TRBJ2-7	TRBV4-3	TRBD2	CASSHRGGGPYEQYF	TGCGCCAGCAGCCACCGCGGGGGGGGCCCCTACGAGCAGTACTTC
-	TRBJ1-1	TRBV5-6	-	CASSWMRANTEAFF	TGTGCCAGCAGCTGGATGAGGGCGAACACTGAAGCTTTCTTT
-	TRBJ2-5	TRBV12-5	TRBD2	CASGLGVLSTAGAETQYF	TGTGCTAGTGGTTTGGGTGTCCTTAGTACGGCGGGAGCAGAGACCCAGTACTTC
few	TRBJ2-7	TRBV11-2	TRBD2	CASSPRGRGVSEQYF	TGTGCCAGCAGCCCGCGGGGGCGGGGGGTCTCGGAGCAGTACTTC
-	TRBJ1-1	TRBV7-9	-	CASSSNQGMNTEAFF	TGTGCCAGCAGCTCAAATCAGGGGATGAACACTGAAGCTTTCTTT